This T cell receptor (beta chain) is from a study of tumor-infiltrating lymphocytes in localized non-small cell lung cancer. The overall study: From each patient, both tumor and uninvolved lung, non-adjacent to tumor, were sampled. Whole-study findings and limits: TCR sequencing covered a subset of patients with enough tissue.

Trimming took 5 bases from V and 5 from J; bases not matched to a gene: 11. The CDR3 covers 15 residues. Germline-derived CDR1 and CDR2 are LNHDA and SQIVND (reference sequence). Sequenced by immunoSEQ multiplex PCR; TCRdb stores in-frame clones only, minus some. The data show approximately 1,600 clones, 30% to 40% seen once. This clone is medium-sized within its sample. Its antigen is still unknown. The sample consisted of uninvolved lung tissue not adjacent to the tumor. The J gene is TRBJ2-7, the V gene TRBV19, with 8 bases matching TRBD1. The clonotype originates from a human donor with non-small cell lung cancer. For the CDR3, the DNA is TGTGCCAGTAGTGTAGGGACAGGTTTTATCAACGAGCAGTACTTC. Encoded protein: CASSVGTGFINEQYF. The whole variable domain, filled in from reference TRBV19 and TRBJ2-7, reads DGGITQSPKYLFRKEGQNVTLSCEQNLNHDAMYWYRQDPGQGLRLIYYSQIVNDFQKGDIAEGYSVSREKKESFPLTVTSAQKNPTAFYLCASSVGTGFINEQYFGPGTRLTVT.